This TCR beta chain appears in the sequencing data of a study of cytomegalovirus exposure and HLA in healthy donors. This CDR3 comprises 14 residues. Germline loops: CDR1 SGHTA, CDR2 FQGNSA. Trimming removed 5 bases at V and 2 bases at J, with 12 bases between. Note on this clone: No antigen is known for it.

Study-wide points: Some TCR beta chains (around 180 of them) were listed as cytomegalovirus-associated. Later examination showed HLA-associated TCR beta chains had greater clonal expansion than equally common others.

PCR employed 60 Vbeta and 13 Jbeta primers. Sequencing was performed with immunoSEQ multiplex PCR; in TCRdb, only in-frame clones are kept and a portion is missing. In the table there are approximately 150,000 clones, approximately 80% of which are singletons. The rearrangement uses TRBV7-2 and TRBJ2-5, with D possibly being TRBD2 (5 bases). This TCR was sampled from a woman between 18 and 29 years old in good health and CMV-seropositive. The sample was PBMCs. For the CDR3, the DNA is TGTGCCAGCAGCGCCACCAGCGGACAAGAGACCCAGTACTTC. Amino acids: CASSATSGQETQYF.